This paragraph reports one T cell receptor (beta chain). Antigen specificity is unknown. Assay used: immunoSEQ multiplex PCR; TCRdb lists only in-frame clones, some missing. The repertoire consists of tens of thousands of clones, with approximately 85% occurring once and the leading ten covering 2.6%. This sample was taken from a study of OX40 agonist ivuxolimab in advanced cancers. Study details: The patients received agonistic anti-OX40 (CD134) antibody ivuxolimab. Ivuxolimab doses were 0.01, 0.1, 0.3, 1.5, 3 or 10 mg/kg every 2 weeks. General study results and limits: Partial responders treated at 0.1-3.0 mg/kg exhibited clonal expansion among the lowest measured.

The CDR3 runs to 16 residues. Trimming at V came to 2 bases and at J to 9 bases, leaving 9 bases not matched to a gene. The germline CDR1 and CDR2 sequences are SEHNR and FQNEAQ (reference sequence). This chain uses TRBV7-9 with TRBJ2-1; 11 bases match TRBD2. This clonotype was sampled from an adult with an advanced solid tumor such as melanoma, head and neck, liver or kidney cancer. Source: CD4+ or CD8+ T cells sorted from blood, taken in a trial of the OX40 agonist ivuxolimab. This chain's CDR3 is CASSLSTSGGRGEQFF. CDR3 nucleotides: TGTGCCAGCAGCTTATCAACTAGCGGGGGCCGAGGTGAGCAGTTCTTC.